This T cell receptor (beta chain) was obtained from a study of PD-1 blockade in classical Hodgkin lymphoma. Study-level points and caveats: There was a significant rise in CD4+ TCR diversity by C4D1, with no such rise for CD8+.

All patients relapsed after autologous stem cell transplantation, and brentuximab vedotin exposure varied. Details on this clone: Its antigen remains unknown. Other DNA sequences within the sample encode an identical CDR3.

Only in-frame clones appear in the TCRdb table, and some are missing; sequencing was by immunoSEQ multiplex PCR. The table lists roughly 140,000 clones, about four fifths of them singletons. The material was peripheral blood mononuclear cells (PBMCs), obtained before the second cycle of nivolumab. The receptor was isolated from a human donor with classical Hodgkin lymphoma.

CDR3 in amino acids: CSVGQYAGPPSTDTQYF. CDR3 DNA sequence: TGCAGCGTGGGACAATACGCAGGGCCTCCTAGCACAGATACGCAGTATTTT. V and J are TRBV29-1 and TRBJ2-3, with D maybe TRBD1 (6 bases). The germline gives CDR1 SQVTM, CDR2 ANQGSEA. Trimming shortened V by 6 bases and J by 0 bases, and 22 bases separated the two germline ends. This CDR3 spans 17 amino acids.